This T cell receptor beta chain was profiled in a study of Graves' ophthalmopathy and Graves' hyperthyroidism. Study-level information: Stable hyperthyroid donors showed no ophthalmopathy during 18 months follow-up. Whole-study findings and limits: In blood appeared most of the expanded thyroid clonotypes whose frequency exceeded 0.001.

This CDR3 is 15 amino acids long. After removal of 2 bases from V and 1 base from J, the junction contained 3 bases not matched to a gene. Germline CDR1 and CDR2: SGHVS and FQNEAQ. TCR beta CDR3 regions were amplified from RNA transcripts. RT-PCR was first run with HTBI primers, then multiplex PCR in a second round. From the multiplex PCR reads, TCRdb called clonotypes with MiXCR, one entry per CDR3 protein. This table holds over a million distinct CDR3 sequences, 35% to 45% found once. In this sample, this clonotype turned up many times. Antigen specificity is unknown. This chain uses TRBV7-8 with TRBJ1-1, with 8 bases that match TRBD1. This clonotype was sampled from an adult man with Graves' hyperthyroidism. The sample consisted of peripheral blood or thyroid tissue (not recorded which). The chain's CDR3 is CASSLQGAKNTEAFF. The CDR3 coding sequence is TGTGCCAGCAGCTTACAGGGGGCGAAGAACACTGAAGCTTTCTTT.